These T cell receptor beta chains were read from a single sample in a study of T cells in Graves' hyperthyroidism and ophthalmopathy. A single record per CDR3 protein comes from TCRdb applying MiXCR to the multiplex PCR reads. The sample carries about 600,000 distinct CDR3 sequences, approximately 16% recorded once. The sequencing input was blood. These receptors were collected from a woman between 40 and 50 years old with Graves' ophthalmopathy. The CDR3 runs from the conserved cysteine through the conserved F or W. D genes are given only for firm matches. Expanded clones get a size class; other rows say once, few or many, or leave the size out.

CDR3 protein,CDR3 DNA,J gene,D gene,clone size,CDR3 length,V gene
CASSYSRGHLNTEAFF,TGTGCCAGCAGTTACTCTCGGGGACATCTGAACACTGAAGCTTTCTTT,TRBJ1-1,.,many,16,TRBV6-5
CASRVRVLADRYEQYF,TGTGCCAGCAGAGTTAGAGTCCTAGCGGATCGCTACGAGCAGTACTTC,TRBJ2-7,TRBD2,many,16,TRBV2
CASSRGLDTYEQYF,TGTGCCAGCAGTAGGGGACTAGATACCTACGAGCAGTACTTC,TRBJ2-7,TRBD2,once,14,TRBV6-1
CAGSGLAGSFTDTQYF,TGTGCCGGCAGTGGGCTAGCGGGATCCTTCACAGATACGCAGTATTTT,TRBJ2-3,TRBD2,once,16,TRBV6-1
CASSPVAGRITYEQYF,TGTGCCAGCAGCCCTGTCGCAGGGAGAATAACCTACGAGCAGTACTTC,TRBJ2-7,.,many,16,TRBV7-8
CASSLGGGVNTEAFF,TGTGCCAGCAGCTTAGGGGGCGGGGTGAACACTGAAGCTTTCTTT,TRBJ1-1,.,.,15,TRBV7-8
CASSQEPGSSYNEQFF,TGTGCCAGCAGCCAAGAACCAGGCAGCTCCTACAATGAGCAGTTCTTC,TRBJ2-1,.,.,16,TRBV4-2
CASRPSSSGRFYEQYF,TGCGCCAGCAGACCCTCTTCGAGCGGGAGATTCTACGAGCAGTACTTC,TRBJ2-7,TRBD2,.,16,TRBV5-1
CASSLGAGEGGYTF,TGTGCCAGCAGCCTCGGGGCAGGGGAAGGTGGCTACACCTTC,TRBJ1-2,.,.,14,TRBV5-6
CSARSDSGRPFGPQHF,TGCAGTGCTAGATCTGATTCAGGGCGGCCTTTCGGGCCCCAGCATTTT,TRBJ1-5,.,few,16,TRBV20-1
CASSKQGISGELFF,TGTGCCAGCAGTAAACAGGGGATCAGCGGGGAGCTGTTTTTT,TRBJ2-2,TRBD1,many,14,TRBV2
CASSSDTHYGYTF,TGTGCCAGCAGTTCGGACACTCACTATGGCTACACCTTC,TRBJ1-2,.,few,13,TRBV28
CASGFTGGGYEQYF,TGTGCCAGCGGATTTACAGGGGGAGGCTACGAGCAGTACTTC,TRBJ2-7,TRBD1,.,14,TRBV7-2
CASRGQVAQYF,TGTGCCAGCAGGGGGCAGGTCGCCCAGTACTTC,TRBJ2-5,.,.,11,TRBV28
CSVEDREGSGTDTQYF,TGCAGCGTTGAAGATCGGGAAGGCTCGGGCACAGATACGCAGTATTTT,TRBJ2-3,.,many,16,TRBV29-1
CASSVRGLAGGSSYNEQFF,TGTGCCAGTAGTGTACGAGGACTAGCGGGAGGGAGCTCCTACAATGAGCAGTTCTTC,TRBJ2-1,TRBD2,.,19,TRBV19
CASSLRPDRWDSPLHF,TGTGCCAGCAGCCTCCGACCCGACAGGTGGGATTCACCCCTCCACTTT,TRBJ1-6,.,.,16,TRBV5-8
CASSPDAVAEAFF,TGTGCCAGCAGTCCCGACGCGGTAGCAGAAGCTTTCTTT,TRBJ1-1,.,few,13,TRBV12-3/TRBV12-4
CASSANGPGTEAFF,TGTGCCAGTAGCGCAAATGGCCCGGGGACTGAAGCTTTCTTT,TRBJ1-1,.,few,14,TRBV19
CASSYGGAGELFF,TGTGCCAGCAGTTATGGCGGCGCCGGGGAGCTGTTTTTT,TRBJ2-2,.,.,13,TRBV6-9
CASSLKDYHTDTQYF,TGTGCCAGCAGCTTAAAGGACTATCACACAGATACGCAGTATTTT,TRBJ2-3,.,few,15,TRBV5-6
CASSPSGFNEKLFF,TGCGCCAGCAGCCCGTCGGGGTTTAATGAAAAACTGTTTTTT,TRBJ1-4,.,.,14,TRBV5-1
CASSELIFRDRANYGYTF,TGTGCCAGCAGTGAACTTATCTTTCGGGACAGAGCTAACTATGGCTACACCTTC,TRBJ1-2,TRBD1,.,18,TRBV28
CASSHAGTVNYGYTF,TGTGCCAGCAGCCACGCCGGGACAGTTAACTATGGCTACACCTTC,TRBJ1-2,TRBD1,few,15,TRBV7-9
CASSRSGNTEKLFF,TGTGCCAGCAGTAGGTCCGGTAATACTGAAAAACTGTTTTTT,TRBJ1-4,.,many,14,TRBV3-1
CASSFGRGNTIYF,TGTGCCAGCAGTTTCGGGCGGGGAAACACCATATATTTT,TRBJ1-3,.,.,13,TRBV28
CASSSKGQSSYEQYF,TGTGCCAGCAGCTCGAAGGGACAGAGCTCCTACGAGCAGTACTTC,TRBJ2-7,TRBD1,many,15,TRBV13
CSARDLPTLNIQYF,TGCAGTGCTAGAGATTTGCCGACATTAAACATTCAGTACTTC,TRBJ2-4,.,.,14,TRBV20-1
CASSEAHDSSYEQYF,TGTGCCAGCAGTGAAGCGCACGACAGCTCCTACGAGCAGTACTTC,TRBJ2-7,.,.,15,TRBV6-1
CASSPGTGFEKLFF,TGCGCCAGCAGCCCAGGGACAGGGTTTGAAAAACTGTTTTTT,TRBJ1-4,TRBD1,.,14,TRBV4-1
CASSPKDPPYEQYF,TGTGCCAGCTCACCAAAGGATCCCCCCTACGAGCAGTACTTC,TRBJ2-7,.,few,14,TRBV18
CASSCPGCSRYTF,TGTGCCAGCAGCTGCCCCGGGTGTTCCCGCTACACCTTC,TRBJ1-2,.,few,13,TRBV7-9
CSARAGKDTLHF,TGCAGTGCTAGAGCCGGGAAAGACACCCTCCACTTT,TRBJ1-6,.,.,12,TRBV20-1
CASSEEASYNEQFF,TGTGCCAGCAGTGAAGAGGCCAGCTACAATGAGCAGTTCTTC,TRBJ2-1,.,many,14,TRBV6-1
CASKGQVPYNEQFF,TGCGCCAGCAAGGGACAGGTTCCCTACAATGAGCAGTTCTTC,TRBJ2-1,TRBD1,many,14,TRBV5-1
CASRGAYNSPLHF,TGTGCCAGCAGGGGCGCCTATAATTCACCCCTCCACTTT,TRBJ1-6,.,.,13,TRBV7-9
CASSLGSGDTEAFF,TGTGCCAGCAGCTTGGGGTCAGGGGACACTGAAGCTTTCTTT,TRBJ1-1,.,.,14,TRBV5-6
CASSQESFGGTMNTGELFF,TGTGCCAGCAGCCAAGAGTCTTTTGGTGGGACTATGAACACCGGGGAGCTGTTTTTT,TRBJ2-2,TRBD2,few,19,TRBV3-1
CASRSGFMEAFF,TGTGCCAGCAGGTCCGGGTTCATGGAAGCTTTCTTT,TRBJ1-1,.,many,12,TRBV12-3/TRBV12-4
CASSLDSWDGPVGTQYF,TGTGCCAGCAGCTTAGATAGTTGGGACGGGCCGGTTGGGACCCAGTACTTC,TRBJ2-5,.,many,17,TRBV11-2
CASSLAGSGRTSYNEQFF,TGTGCCAGCAGCCTGGCGGGAAGCGGGAGGACCTCATACAATGAGCAGTTCTTC,TRBJ2-1,TRBD2,.,18,TRBV7-8
CASSYGASGNEQFF,TGTGCCAGCAGTTATGGGGCCAGCGGCAATGAGCAGTTCTTC,TRBJ2-1,.,.,14,TRBV12-3/TRBV12-4